In this sample, the clone carrying this T cell receptor (beta chain) turned up many times. Its specificity is not known. TCR beta CDR3 region amplification was performed from RNA transcripts. The study used the HTBI primer set for a first-round RT-PCR of the TCR CDR3. Via MiXCR, TCRdb re-called the multiplex PCR reads, giving one row per CDR3 protein. This table holds some 600,000 distinct CDR3 sequences, approximately 14% found once. These data belong to a study of T cells in Graves' hyperthyroidism and ophthalmopathy. General observations from the study: Ophthalmopathy was separated from stable hyperthyroidism by a 13 V-J model.

The receptor's source is a woman in her twenties or thirties with Graves' hyperthyroidism that later progressed to Graves' ophthalmopathy. The specimen sequenced was blood.

The CDR3 coding sequence is TGCGCCAGCAGCTCATCAACTTCCTACGAGCAGTACTTC. This gives the protein CASSSSTSYEQYF. V is TRBV5-1 and J is TRBJ2-7; no clear D gene. The CDR3 loop spans 13 amino acids. Germline lookup yields CDR1 SGHRS and CDR2 YFSETQ. V was cut by 3 bases and J by 1 base, with 8 bases left in between.